The 21 T cell receptor beta chains below were found in one sample sequenced in a study of CD8 T cells in ankylosing spondylitis. Study-wide points: What appeared characteristic of ankylosing spondylitis blood was a TCR beta motif of several highly homologous variants.

MiXCR, applied by TCRdb to the 5' RACE reads, yields one record per CDR3 protein. Of about 540,000 distinct CDR3 sequences listed, 10% to 15% are singletons. These receptors have no identified antigens. Sequencing was carried out using blood, either unsorted or a sorted T cell fraction (not recorded which). The receptors shown here come from a male donor with ankylosing spondylitis.

This clonotype has more than one count but fewer than ten. The CDR3 is CASSLITNEKLFF. Here the CDR3 DNA reads TGTGCCAGCAGCCTAATAACTAATGAAAAACTGTTTTTT. The chain links TRBV5-6 to TRBJ1-4, with D unclear. V dropped 4 bases and J dropped 1 base, with 5 bases sitting between them. The V gene's germline CDR1 is SGHDT and CDR2 YYEEEE. The CDR3 sequence is 13 residues long.

This clonotype was seen a handful of times. The V call is TRBV11-2, the J call TRBJ1-2; D call uncertain. This CDR3 is built from 15 residues. Trimming took off 5 bases at V and 5 bases at J, with 18 bases between the two ends. Germline lookup yields CDR1 SGHAT and CDR2 FQNNGV. CDR3 loop: CASSPLVEAGYGYTF. The CDR3 DNA reads as TGTGCCAGCAGCCCCCTCGTCGAGGCTGGATATGGCTACACCTTC.

This clonotype was seen more than once but under ten times. The chain employs TRBV7-2 and TRBJ1-5; D is unresolved. Germline V lookup: CDR1 SGHTA, CDR2 FQGNSA. The CDR3 contains 13 residues. V gave up 4 bases and J gave up 6 bases, with 10 bases separating them. The CDR3, as DNA: TGTGCCAGCAGCTCCCAGGAAACTCAGCCCCAGCATTTT. Its translation is CASSSQETQPQHF.

This clonotype appeared a few times. The gene calls are TRBV7-8 and TRBJ2-3, with 8 bases identical to TRBD1. Losses at the gene ends were 1 base for V and 3 bases for J; bases not matched to a gene: 6. This CDR3 has 16 amino acids. Germline V gene data show CDR1 as SGHVS and CDR2 as FQNEAQ. In nucleotides, the CDR3 is TGTGCCAGCAGCTTAGTATCAGGGGGCGGTACAGATACGCAGTATTTT. Amino acid sequence: CASSLVSGGGTDTQYF.

The chain employs TRBV7-2 and TRBJ2-3; D not certain. The CDR3 spans 12 residues. V gave up 1 base and J gave up 6 bases, with 5 bases separating them. In germline, CDR1 is SGHTA, CDR2 FQGNSA. The CDR3: CASSLGRDTQYF. The DNA of the CDR3 is TGTGCCAGCAGCTTAGGACGGGATACGCAGTATTTT.

This chain links TRBV3-1 with TRBJ1-6; D uncertain. The germline V gene encodes CDR1 LGHDT and CDR2 YNNKEL (reference sequence). The CDR3 spans 15 residues. The ends were cut back, 4 bases at V and 6 bases at J, with 13 bases in the middle. As DNA, the CDR3 is TGTGCCAGCAGCCCCCGCGAGAGATCTAATTCACCCCTCCACTTT. Residues: CASSPRERSNSPLHF.

In the case of this clonotype: This is likely a read error, given that the CDR3 carries no conserved phenylalanine or tryptophan at its end. The rearrangement links TRBV7-8 to TRBJ2-1, with D uncertain. Germline CDR1 reads SGHVS; CDR2 reads FQNEAQ. Trimming pared 8 bases from V and 2 bases from J, leaving 16 bases between. CDR3 length: 15 amino acids. The CDR3 loop reads CASSAQPITYNEQFL. For the CDR3, the DNA is TGTGCCAGCTCTGCGCAGCCGATCACCTACAATGAGCAGTTCTTA.

The CDR3 DNA reads TGTGCCAGCAGCCCAGACGCGGGACTCTTGGGTGATACGCAGTATTTT. This gives the protein CASSPDAGLLGDTQYF. The chain couples TRBV9 to TRBJ2-3; D may be TRBD2 (6 bases). V was trimmed by 4 bases and J by 6 bases, leaving 21 bases between them. Per the germline V gene, CDR1 is SGDLS and CDR2 is YYNGEE. The CDR3 spans 16 residues.

This clonotype turned up a few times. The V and J genes are TRBV2 and TRBJ1-6; D perhaps matches TRBD1 (6 bases). CDR3 size: 15 residues. In germline, CDR1 is SNHLY, CDR2 FYNNEI. V was clipped by 10 bases and J by 6 bases, with 19 bases between them. CDR3 region: CATGTGASVNSPLHF. DNA for the CDR3: TGTGCCACCGGGACGGGGGCAAGTGTTAATTCACCCCTCCACTTT.

This clonotype was recorded a few times. The chain uses TRBV21-1 and TRBJ1-1; TRBD1 is taken as the D call from the table, unchecked against the DNA. TRBV21-1 is tagged as a pseudogene. The length of the CDR3 is 17 residues. The CDR3 region is CASSKGDRGLLNTEAFF. The CDR3 nucleotides read TGTGCCAGCAGCAAAGGGGACAGGGGGCTACTGAACACTGAAGCTTTCTTT.

This rearrangement joins TRBV2 to TRBJ1-2; no firm D call. In germline, CDR1 is SNHLY, CDR2 FYNNEI. Trimming took 3 bases from V and 8 from J, leaving 7 bases between them. The CDR3 sequence is 11 residues long. The DNA of the CDR3 is TGTGCCAGCAGTGAGGGCCGCGGCTACACCTTC. Translated, it gives CASSEGRGYTF.

In its sample, this clonotype was seen a few times. The rearrangement uses TRBV5-1 and TRBJ1-1; D call uncertain. This CDR3 contains 14 residues. From germline, CDR1 is SGHRS and CDR2 YFSETQ. V lost 0 bases and J lost 0, with 6 bases in between. CDR3 sequence reads: CASSLVQLNTEAFF. CDR3 bases: TGCGCCAGCAGCTTGGTACAACTGAACACTGAAGCTTTCTTT. Filled out from reference TRBV5-1 and TRBJ1-1, the complete variable domain reads KAGVTQTPRYLIKTRGQQVTLSCSPISGHRSVSWYQQTPGQGLQFLFEYFSETQRNKGNFPGRFSGRQFSNSRSEMNVSTLELGDSALYLCASSLVQLNTEAFFGQGTRLTVV.

The CDR3 region is CASSLSSVTYSGNTIYF. CDR3 nucleotide sequence: TGTGCCAGCAGTTTATCGTCAGTCACTTACTCTGGAAACACCATATATTTT. The gene calls are TRBV12-3 or TRBV12-4 and TRBJ1-3; D unclear. V lost 2 bases, J lost 0 bases, and 14 bases lay in between. CDR3 size: 17 residues.

The gene calls are TRBV5-8 and TRBJ2-1; TRBD2 agrees at 10 bases. Germline CDR1 reads SGHTS; CDR2 reads YDEGEE. Trimming cost V 0 bases and J 8 bases; bases outside gene matches: 8. The CDR3 loop spans 16 amino acids. The CDR3 DNA follows: TGTGCCAGCAGCTTGGCCGGGACTAGCGCCGGCTATGAGCAGTTCTTC. Protein product: CASSLAGTSAGYEQFF.

This clonotype was detected a few times. The chain is built from TRBV6-6 and TRBJ2-1; 12 bases match TRBD2. Germline V gene data show CDR1 as MNHNY and CDR2 as SVGAGI (reference sequence). V shed 8 bases and J 4 bases; nucleotides not matched to a gene: 0. This CDR3 is 13 amino acids long. DNA of the CDR3: TGTGCCAGCGGGACTAGCGGGTACAATGAGCAGTTCTTC. Amino acids: CASGTSGYNEQFF.

The chain employs TRBV19 and TRBJ2-3, with 9 bases lining up with TRBD2. J was trimmed by 3 bases and V by 4 bases; bases with no gene match: 5. There are 15 residues in the CDR3. Germline loops: CDR1 LNHDA, CDR2 SQIVND (reference sequence). The CDR3 protein is CASSNSGRTTDTQYF. The CDR3 DNA sequence: TGTGCCAGTAGTAATAGCGGGAGAACGACAGATACGCAGTATTTT.

The chain carries TRBV2 and TRBJ2-7; either TRBD1 or TRBD2 may supply D (5 bases each). The CDR3 spans 13 residues. The germline gives CDR1 SNHLY, CDR2 FYNNEI. V lost 7 bases to trimming and J lost 6 bases, with 16 bases between them. In DNA, the CDR3 is TGTGCCAGCACCGGGGCCGCTGCGACCGAGCAGTACTTC. Translating gives CASTGAAATEQYF.

The sample holds many counts of this clonotype. This chain links TRBV2 with TRBJ1-2; 7 nucleotides match TRBD1. The germline V gene has CDR1 SNHLY and CDR2 FYNNEI. The CDR3 is made up of 13 amino acids. The ends lost 5 bases at V and 3 bases at J; junction bases unmatched: 3. Here the CDR3 DNA reads TGTGCCAGCAGTTACGGGACAGACTATGGCTACACCTTC. Amino acid sequence: CASSYGTDYGYTF.

The chain employs TRBV2 and TRBJ2-1, with TRBD1 matching over 9 bases. The J segment lost 10 bases and the V segment lost 3 bases, leaving 10 bases of the junction unmatched. The CDR3 length is 15 residues. The V gene's germline CDR1 is SNHLY and CDR2 FYNNEI. The CDR3 spells CASSDRDRALGEQFF. As DNA, the CDR3 is TGTGCCAGCAGTGACCGGGACAGGGCCCTAGGAGAGCAGTTCTTC.

In its sample, this clonotype was seen a few times. CDR3 DNA: TGTGCCAGTACCCCGGGACAGACAAACACCGGGGAGCTGTTTTTT. Translated, it gives CASTPGQTNTGELFF. The genes are TRBV19 and TRBJ2-2, with 7 bases fitting TRBD1. CDR1 is LNHDA and CDR2 is SQIVND in the germline V gene (reference sequence). After removal of 7 bases from V and 2 bases from J, the junction contained 7 bases not matched to a gene. The CDR3 is made up of 15 amino acids.

This clonotype has ten or more counts. The J gene is TRBJ2-1, the V gene TRBV5-1; 7 bases are shared with TRBD1. Germline V gene sequence: CDR1 SGHRS, CDR2 YFSETQ. V lost 4 bases to trimming and J lost 9 bases; unmatched junction nucleotides: 7. This CDR3 contains 13 residues. Written as DNA, the CDR3 is TGCGCCAGCAGCCAAGGGACAGCTGGTGAGCAGTTCTTC. Amino acid sequence: CASSQGTAGEQFF.